Listed below are T cell receptor beta chains from one sample, sequenced in a study of T cells in Graves' hyperthyroidism and ophthalmopathy. TCRdb recomputed calls from the multiplex PCR reads with MiXCR, one row per CDR3 protein. The data show approximately 710,000 distinct CDR3 sequences, roughly 17% seen once. Sequencing input: blood. Receptors were obtained from a middle-aged man with Graves' hyperthyroidism. Each CDR3 is given with its conserved first and last residue. D genes are given only for firm matches.

V	J	length	D	CDR3
TRBV19	TRBJ2-1	14	.	CASGFEGWVNEQFF
TRBV7-9	TRBJ2-1	14	TRBD1	CASSADRVVNEQFF
TRBV12-3/TRBV12-4	TRBJ1-1	14	.	CASSPTVTRTEAFF
TRBV28	TRBJ1-1	13	.	CASSPREWTEAFF
TRBV12-3/TRBV12-4	TRBJ1-1	14	.	CASSLAGVRTEAFF
TRBV5-6	TRBJ2-3	18	TRBD2	CASSLRPPGLASTDTQYF
TRBV11-2	TRBJ2-7	13	.	CASTSTDAYEQYF
TRBV20-1	TRBJ2-6	14	.	CSAGEVSGANVLTF
TRBV9	TRBJ2-1	15	TRBD2	CASSVGGGRTNEQFF
TRBV28	TRBJ1-1	14	.	CATRRRRGKAEAFF
TRBV20-1	TRBJ2-3	13	TRBD1	CSGTGGSTDTQYF
TRBV7-9	TRBJ1-1	14	.	CASSPAAANTEAFF
TRBV6-6	TRBJ2-2	15	.	CASSYSGTMTGELFF
TRBV28	TRBJ1-5	17	.	CASSLSGAGHLNQPQHF
TRBV7-9	TRBJ2-1	17	TRBD2	CASSSRVAGIINNEQFF
TRBV28	TRBJ2-1	17	TRBD2	CASSSVTGTSGRNEQFF
TRBV18	TRBJ2-4	18	TRBD2	CASSPGSGIALAKNIQYF
TRBV9	TRBJ2-5	15	.	CASSVAGTVEETQYF
TRBV7-2	TRBJ2-5	17	TRBD2	CASSGRLAGGPAETQYF
TRBV30	TRBJ2-7	15	TRBD2	CAWWGTSGRDGEQYF
TRBV9	TRBJ1-1	16	TRBD1	CASSERTGAGNTEAFF
TRBV29-1	TRBJ1-1	12	TRBD1	CSAGQGLNEAFF
TRBV20-1	TRBJ2-4	13	TRBD1	CSAKGQGQDIQYF
TRBV14	TRBJ2-2	16	TRBD2	CASSPVAGASTGELFF
TRBV7-2	TRBJ2-4	17	TRBD2	CASSLGLAGGPANIQYF
TRBV28	TRBJ1-1	14	.	CASSFGQGGTEAFF
TRBV10-2	TRBJ1-3	14	TRBD1	CASGTGGVGNTIYF
TRBV7-2	TRBJ2-7	14	.	CASSISDGSYEQYF
TRBV2	TRBJ2-3	16	.	CASSDVLAISTDTQYF
TRBV18	TRBJ1-2	13	TRBD1	CASSRTGDYGYTF
TRBV20-1	TRBJ2-1	14	.	CSASSGRKPNEQFF
TRBV30	TRBJ1-4	15	.	CAWSVGLATNEKLFF
TRBV5-1	TRBJ2-2	15	TRBD2	CASAWTSGYTGELFF
TRBV14	TRBJ2-7	15	.	CTSSQAPAATYEQYF
TRBV27	TRBJ1-4	16	.	CASSLSYGATNEKLFF
TRBV20-1	TRBJ1-5	13	.	CSAIAVSNQPQHF
TRBV28	TRBJ2-7	15	.	CASRPHSGSSYEQYF
TRBV7-2	TRBJ2-3	17	TRBD2	CASSLEWSGRAGDTQYF
TRBV28	TRBJ1-2	16	.	CASSWAVGDGSPGYTF
TRBV6-1	TRBJ2-5	15	TRBD1	CASNLGQGALETQYF
TRBV10-3	TRBJ2-5	14	TRBD2	CAISRTSGRETQYF
TRBV9	TRBJ2-3	18	TRBD2	CASSVPQGAGGRPDTQYF
TRBV19	TRBJ1-2	15	TRBD1	CASSRQDRGQFGYTF
TRBV30	TRBJ2-7	11	.	CAWSYRAEQYF